What follows are 17 T cell receptor beta chains derived from one specimen sequenced in a study of technical replicates of blood from a few donors. Clones were sequenced by immunoSEQ multiplex PCR, and TCRdb holds only the in-frame ones, with some missing. The table lists roughly 93,000 clones, about 95% of them singletons. Source material: T cells isolated from PBMCs. These TCRs come from a human donor in good health.

This rearrangement joins TRBV4-1 to TRBJ2-7, with D maybe TRBD1 (6 bases). Germline V gene sequence: CDR1 MGHRA, CDR2 YSYEKL. There are 15 residues in the CDR3. V lost 0 bases and J lost 1, with 10 bases in between. The CDR3 is CASSQEGGSSYEQYF. The CDR3 nucleotides are TGCGCCAGCAGCCAAGAAGGGGGTAGTTCCTACGAGCAGTACTTC.

This clone was counted once. The chain joins TRBV9 to TRBJ2-5; TRBD1 aligns across 12 bases. V gave up 4 bases and J gave up 6 bases; unmatched junction bases: 7. The germline gives CDR1 SGDLS, CDR2 YYNGEE. The CDR3 extends over 15 amino acids. This chain's CDR3 is CASSPGQGALKTQYF. DNA of the CDR3: TGTGCCAGCAGCCCGGGACAGGGGGCTTTGAAGACCCAGTACTTC.

This chain joins TRBV28 and TRBJ1-2; perhaps TRBD1 as D (6 bases). From germline, CDR1 is MDHEN and CDR2 SYDVKM. The CDR3 is 14 residues long. V was clipped by 0 bases and J by 8 bases, with 13 bases between them. CDR3 protein: CASSLWEKGGGYTF. The CDR3 region has the DNA TGTGCCAGCAGTTTATGGGAGAAGGGGGGGGGCTACACCTTC.

The chain employs TRBV27 and TRBJ2-4; 7 bases agree with TRBD2. V trimming: 3 bases; J trimming: 6 bases; junction bases outside the gene matches: 2. This CDR3 is built from 13 residues. From germline, CDR1 is MNHEY and CDR2 SMNVEV (reference sequence). In nucleotides, the CDR3 is TGTGCCAGCAGTTTGGGCGGGGGAAACATTCAGTACTTC. This sequence encodes CASSLGGGNIQYF.

The gene calls are TRBV2 and TRBJ2-3; 8 bases agree with TRBD2. The CDR3 extends over 17 amino acids. V lost 4 bases and J lost 0; bases outside the gene matches: 9. Germline values: CDR1 SNHLY, CDR2 FYNNEI. The CDR3 region has the DNA TGTGCCAGCAGTGGCGCGGGGGGCTGGTTTAGCACAGATACGCAGTATTTT. Amino acids: CASSGAGGWFSTDTQYF. Full variable domain (missing parts from reference TRBV2 and TRBJ2-3): EPEVTQTPSHQVTQMGQEVILRCVPISNHLYFYWYRQILGQKVEFLVSFYNNEISEKSEIFDDQFSVERPDGSNFTLKIRSTKLEDSAMYFCASSGAGGWFSTDTQYFGPGTRLTVL.

The chain joins TRBV5-5 to TRBJ1-2; 7 positions match TRBD1. The germline CDR1 and CDR2 sequences are SGHKS and YYEKEE (reference sequence). After removal of 3 bases from V and 5 bases from J, the junction contained 1 base not matched to a gene. The CDR3 extends over 12 amino acids. The CDR3 DNA follows: TGTGCCAGCAGCTCGGGACAGTATGGCTACACCTTC. It codes for CASSSGQYGYTF.

The J gene is TRBJ1-1, the V gene TRBV10-1; D unclear. The CDR3 runs to 13 residues. V was trimmed by 2 bases and J by 11 bases, leaving 15 bases between them. Germline CDR1 WNHNN, CDR2 SYGVQD (reference sequence). The DNA for the CDR3 is TGCGCCAGCAGTGAGGACATCCGCAGAAATGCTTTCTTT. It yields the protein CASSEDIRRNAFF.

This chain uses TRBV19 with TRBJ1-1; 10 positions match TRBD1. V dropped 5 bases and J dropped 4; count of bases not matched to a gene: 10. The CDR3 has 16 amino acids. Germline V gene data show CDR1 as LNHDA and CDR2 as SQIVND (reference sequence). This chain's CDR3 is CASSVAGTGEFTEAFF. In DNA form, the CDR3 reads TGTGCCAGTAGTGTCGCCGGGACAGGGGAGTTCACTGAAGCTTTCTTT.

On this clone: The same CDR3 also results from other DNA sequences found in this sample. The chain is built from TRBV20-1 and TRBJ1-2; possibly TRBD1 for D (5 bases). Looked up from germline, CDR1 is DFQATT and CDR2 is SNEGSKA (reference sequence). This CDR3 has 11 amino acids. The V end was cut by 3 bases, the J end by 5 bases, with 7 bases between. This CDR3 is CSARTVYGYTF. CDR3 in DNA: TGCAGTGCTAGGACAGTTTATGGCTACACCTTC.

The chain has TRBV10-3 and TRBJ1-1, with D perhaps TRBD1 (5 bases). The V end lost 9 bases, the J end lost 3 bases, and 14 bases lay between the germline ends. Germline lookup yields CDR1 ENHRY and CDR2 SYGVKD. The length of the CDR3 is 13 residues. CDR3 DNA: TGTGCCATAGGGCCCCAAGGGGACACTGAAGCTTTCTTT. Its translation is CAIGPQGDTEAFF.

The chain employs TRBV27 and TRBJ2-1; the D gene is possibly TRBD2 (6 bases). Germline CDR1 and CDR2: MNHEY and SMNVEV (reference sequence). V lost 8 bases and J 2 bases, leaving 22 bases between the germline ends. The CDR3 has 17 amino acids. CDR3 coding DNA: TGTGCCAGCGGAGTATTGCCCCCGACTAGAACCTACAATGAGCAGTTCTTC. Its protein product is CASGVLPPTRTYNEQFF.

The V and J genes are TRBV15 and TRBJ1-1, with 7 bases identical to TRBD1. V shed 4 bases and J 6 bases; nucleotides not matched to a gene: 5. The CDR3 has 13 amino acids. CDR1 is LNHNV, CDR2 YYDKDF, per germline (reference sequence). In DNA, the CDR3 is TGTGCCACCAGCACCTTAGGGGGCCCTGAAGCTTTCTTT. Translated, it gives CATSTLGGPEAFF.

The CDR3 nucleotides read TGTGCCAGCTCCAAAAGGGGGACTAGTAAAGAGACCCAGTACTTC. Translation: CASSKRGTSKETQYF. This chain uses TRBV6-5 with TRBJ2-5; the match to TRBD2 covers 8 bases. CDR3 length equals 15 residues. The J segment lost 3 bases and the V segment lost 8 bases, leaving 11 bases of the junction unmatched. Germline-derived CDR1 and CDR2 are MNHEY and SVGAGI.

The rearrangement links TRBV5-1 to TRBJ2-1; D may be TRBD1 (5 bases). Germline values: CDR1 SGHRS, CDR2 YFSETQ. This CDR3 contains 14 residues. V was pared by 0 bases and J by 8 bases, with 12 bases between. CDR3: CASSLALAGYEQFF. CDR3 sequence (DNA): TGCGCCAGCAGCTTGGCCTTGGCAGGGTATGAGCAGTTCTTC.

This clone is a singleton in its sample. V is TRBV19 and J is TRBJ1-1, with D unresolved. The CDR3 totals 12 residues. CDR1 LNHDA and CDR2 SQIVND come from the germline V gene (reference sequence). Trimming stripped 6 bases from V and 1 base from J, with 6 bases between. The DNA of the CDR3 is TGTGCCAGTAGGCACAGGAACACTGAAGCTTTCTTT. It yields the protein CASRHRNTEAFF.

The gene calls are TRBV7-8 and TRBJ1-4; possible D gene TRBD1, 6 bases. The CDR3 is 17 residues long. Between the trimmed V and J ends, which lost 5 bases and 0 bases, there was a span of 16 bases. The V gene's germline CDR1 is SGHVS and CDR2 FQNEAQ. The CDR3 protein is CASSPGFGGATNEKLFF. The CDR3 DNA reads TGTGCCAGCAGCCCGGGGTTTGGGGGCGCAACTAATGAAAAACTGTTTTTT.

The chain recombines TRBV7-9 with TRBJ2-7; D perhaps matches TRBD1 (5 bases). CDR1 is SEHNR and CDR2 is FQNEAQ in the germline V gene (reference sequence). The germline V and J ends were trimmed by 1 base and 2 bases, with 12 bases remaining between them. This CDR3 comprises 15 residues. In nucleotides, the CDR3 is TGTGCCAGCAGCTTAGGCAAGGGGATACCCTACGAGCAGTACTTC. This encodes CASSLGKGIPYEQYF.